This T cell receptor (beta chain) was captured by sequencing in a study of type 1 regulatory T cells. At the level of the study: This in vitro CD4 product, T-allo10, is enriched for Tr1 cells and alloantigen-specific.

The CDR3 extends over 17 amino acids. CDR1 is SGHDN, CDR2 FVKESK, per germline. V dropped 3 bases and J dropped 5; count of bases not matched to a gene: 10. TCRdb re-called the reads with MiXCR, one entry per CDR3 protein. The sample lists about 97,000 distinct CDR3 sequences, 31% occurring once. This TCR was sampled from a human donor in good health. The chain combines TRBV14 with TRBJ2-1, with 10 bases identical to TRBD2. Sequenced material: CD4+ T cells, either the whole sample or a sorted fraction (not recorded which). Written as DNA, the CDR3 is TGTGCCAGCAGCCACACCATACTAGCGGGAAAGGACAATGAGCAGTTCTTC. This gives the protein CASSHTILAGKDNEQFF.